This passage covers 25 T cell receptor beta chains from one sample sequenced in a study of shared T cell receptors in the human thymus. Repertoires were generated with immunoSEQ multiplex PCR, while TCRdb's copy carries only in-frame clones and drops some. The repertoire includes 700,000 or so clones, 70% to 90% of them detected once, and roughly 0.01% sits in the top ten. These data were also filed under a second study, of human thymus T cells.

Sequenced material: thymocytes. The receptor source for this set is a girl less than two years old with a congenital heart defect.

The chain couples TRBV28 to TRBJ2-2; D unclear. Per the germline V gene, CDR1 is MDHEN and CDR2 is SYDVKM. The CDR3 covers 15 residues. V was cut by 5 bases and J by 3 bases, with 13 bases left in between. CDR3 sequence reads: CASSPLDTDTGELFF. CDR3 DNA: TGTGCCAGCAGTCCACTTGACACTGACACCGGGGAGCTGTTTTTT.

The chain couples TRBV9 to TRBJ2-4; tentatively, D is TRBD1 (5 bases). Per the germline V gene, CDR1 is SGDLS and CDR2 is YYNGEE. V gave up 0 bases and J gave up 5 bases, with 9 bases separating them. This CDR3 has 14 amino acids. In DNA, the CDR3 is TGTGCCAGCAGCGTAGGTGAAGGGGAAAACATTCAGTACTTC. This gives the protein CASSVGEGENIQYF.

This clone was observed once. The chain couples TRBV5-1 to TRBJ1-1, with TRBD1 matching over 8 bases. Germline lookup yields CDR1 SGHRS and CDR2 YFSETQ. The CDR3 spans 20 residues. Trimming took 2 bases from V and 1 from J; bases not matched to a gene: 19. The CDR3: CASSLVTGATPGYENTEAFF. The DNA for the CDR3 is TGCGCCAGCAGCTTAGTGACAGGGGCCACGCCCGGCTATGAGAACACTGAAGCTTTCTTT.

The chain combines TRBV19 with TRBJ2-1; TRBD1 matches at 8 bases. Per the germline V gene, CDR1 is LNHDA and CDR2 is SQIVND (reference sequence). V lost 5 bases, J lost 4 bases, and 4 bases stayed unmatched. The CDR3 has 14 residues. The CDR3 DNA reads TGTGCCAGTAGTCCGGACAGGGTGTACAATGAGCAGTTCTTC. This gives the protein CASSPDRVYNEQFF.

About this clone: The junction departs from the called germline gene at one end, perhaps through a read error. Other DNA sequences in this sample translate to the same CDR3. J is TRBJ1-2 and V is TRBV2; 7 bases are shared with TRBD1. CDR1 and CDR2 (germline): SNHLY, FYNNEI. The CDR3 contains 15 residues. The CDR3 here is CASIPKGTEIYGYTF. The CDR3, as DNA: TGTGCCAGCATACCTAAGGGGACAGAGATATATGGCTACACCTTT.

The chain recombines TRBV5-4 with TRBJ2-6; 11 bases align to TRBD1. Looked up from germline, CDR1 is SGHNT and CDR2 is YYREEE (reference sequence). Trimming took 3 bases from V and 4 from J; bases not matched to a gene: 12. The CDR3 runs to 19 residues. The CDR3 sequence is CASSSPGGQGGWGANVLTF. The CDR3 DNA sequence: TGTGCCAGCAGCTCCCCCGGGGGACAGGGGGGTTGGGGGGCCAACGTCCTGACTTTC. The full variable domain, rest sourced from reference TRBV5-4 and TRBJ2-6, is ETGVTQSPTHLIKTRGQQVTLRCSSQSGHNTVSWYQQALGQGPQFIFQYYREEENGRGNFPPRFSGLQFPNYSSELNVNALELDDSALYLCASSSPGGQGGWGANVLTFGAGSRLTVL.

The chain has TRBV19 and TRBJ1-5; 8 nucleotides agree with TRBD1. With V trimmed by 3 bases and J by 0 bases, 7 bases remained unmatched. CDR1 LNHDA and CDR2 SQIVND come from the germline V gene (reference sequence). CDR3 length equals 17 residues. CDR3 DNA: TGTGCCAGTAGTATTACAGGGGGAATAGGTAGCAATCAGCCCCAGCATTTT. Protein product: CASSITGGIGSNQPQHF.

The CDR3: CASSLGEEAGGSETQYF. The CDR3 DNA sequence: TGTGCCAGCAGCTTAGGGGAGGAGGCAGGAGGGTCAGAGACCCAGTACTTC. J is TRBJ2-5 and V is TRBV7-4; the D gene is possibly TRBD2 (6 bases). The germline V gene encodes CDR1 SGHVT and CDR2 SQSDAQ. V was clipped by 1 base and J by 4 bases, with 19 bases between them. This CDR3 contains 17 residues. Full variable domain (outside the CDR3, taken from reference TRBV7-4 and TRBJ2-5): GAGVSQSPRYKVAKRGRDVALRCDSISGHVTLYWYRQTLGQGSEVLTYSQSDAQRDKSGRPSGRFSAERPERSVSTLKIQRTEQGDSAVYLCASSLGEEAGGSETQYFGPGTRLLVL.

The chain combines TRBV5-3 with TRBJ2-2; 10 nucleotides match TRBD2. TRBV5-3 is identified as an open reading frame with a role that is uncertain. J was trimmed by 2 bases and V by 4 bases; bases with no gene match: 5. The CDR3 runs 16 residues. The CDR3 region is CARSPAGGTNTGELFF. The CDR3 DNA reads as TGTGCCAGAAGCCCAGCGGGGGGGACTAACACCGGGGAGCTGTTTTTT.

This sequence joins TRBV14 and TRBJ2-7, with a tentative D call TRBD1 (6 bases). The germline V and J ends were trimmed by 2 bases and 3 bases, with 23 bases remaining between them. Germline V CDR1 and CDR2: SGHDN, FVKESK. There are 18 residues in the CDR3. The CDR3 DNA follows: TGTGCCAGCAGCCAACTCACGCTTCGAGACAGGACAAACTACGAGCAGTACTTC. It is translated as CASSQLTLRDRTNYEQYF.

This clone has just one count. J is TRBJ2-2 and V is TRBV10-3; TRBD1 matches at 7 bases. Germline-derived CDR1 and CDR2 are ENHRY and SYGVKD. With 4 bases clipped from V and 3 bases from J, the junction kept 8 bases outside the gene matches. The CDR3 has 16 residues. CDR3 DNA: TGTGCCATCAGTGGGGGACAGCTGCAGGACACCGGGGAGCTGTTTTTT. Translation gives CAISGGQLQDTGELFF.

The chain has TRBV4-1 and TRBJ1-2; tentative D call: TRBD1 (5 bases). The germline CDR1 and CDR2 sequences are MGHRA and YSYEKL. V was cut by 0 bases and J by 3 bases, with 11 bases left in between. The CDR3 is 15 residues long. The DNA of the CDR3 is TGCGCCAGCAGCCAAGAAACGGGGGGTCACTATGGCTACACCTTC. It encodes CASSQETGGHYGYTF.

The CDR3 loop is CASSPPSGVSNGYTF. The CDR3 region has the DNA TGTGCCAGCTCACCTCCCTCGGGGGTATCGAATGGCTACACCTTC. This rearrangement joins TRBV18 to TRBJ1-2; the D gene is possibly TRBD1 (5 bases). The CDR3 has 15 residues. Germline V gene data show CDR1 as KGHSH and CDR2 as LQKENI. Trimming removed 3 bases from V and 6 bases from J, with 17 bases in between.

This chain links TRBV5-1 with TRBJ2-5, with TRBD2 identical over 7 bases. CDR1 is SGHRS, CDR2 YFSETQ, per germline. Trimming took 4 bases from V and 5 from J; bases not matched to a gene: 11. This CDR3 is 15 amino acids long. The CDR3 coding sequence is TGCGCCAGCAGCCCAGGTGGCAGGGAGGGTGAGACCCAGTACTTC. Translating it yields CASSPGGREGETQYF.

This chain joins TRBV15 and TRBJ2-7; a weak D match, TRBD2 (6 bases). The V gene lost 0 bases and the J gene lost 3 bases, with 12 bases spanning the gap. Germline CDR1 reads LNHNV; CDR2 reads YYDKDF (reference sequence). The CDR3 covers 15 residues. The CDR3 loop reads CATSREYGGIYEQYF. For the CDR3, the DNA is TGTGCCACCAGCAGAGAATATGGCGGGATCTACGAGCAGTACTTC.

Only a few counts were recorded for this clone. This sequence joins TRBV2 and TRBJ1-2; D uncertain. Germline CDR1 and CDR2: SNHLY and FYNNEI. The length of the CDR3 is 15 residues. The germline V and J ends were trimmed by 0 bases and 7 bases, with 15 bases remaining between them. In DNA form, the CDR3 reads TGTGCCAGCAGTGAAGCCGGGAGGAGATTGTCTGGCTACACCTTC. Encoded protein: CASSEAGRRLSGYTF.

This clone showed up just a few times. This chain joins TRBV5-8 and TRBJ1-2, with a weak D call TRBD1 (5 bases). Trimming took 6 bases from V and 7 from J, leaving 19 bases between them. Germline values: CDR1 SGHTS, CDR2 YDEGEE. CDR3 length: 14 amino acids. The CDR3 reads CASTLWARGGGYTF. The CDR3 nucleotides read TGTGCCAGCACATTGTGGGCCCGCGGGGGTGGCTACACCTTC.

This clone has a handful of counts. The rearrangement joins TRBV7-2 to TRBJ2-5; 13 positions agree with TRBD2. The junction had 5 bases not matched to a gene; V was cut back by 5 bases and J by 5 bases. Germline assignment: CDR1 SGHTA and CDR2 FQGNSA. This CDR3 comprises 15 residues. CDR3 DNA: TGTGCCAGCAGCGACGGGACTAGCGGGGATGAGACCCAGTACTTC. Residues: CASSDGTSGDETQYF.

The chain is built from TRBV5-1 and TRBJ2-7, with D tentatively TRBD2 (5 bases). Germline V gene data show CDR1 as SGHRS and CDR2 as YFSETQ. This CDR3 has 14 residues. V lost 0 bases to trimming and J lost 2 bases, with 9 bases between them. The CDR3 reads CASSLVGSTYEQYF. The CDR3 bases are TGCGCCAGCAGCTTGGTGGGGAGTACCTACGAGCAGTACTTC.

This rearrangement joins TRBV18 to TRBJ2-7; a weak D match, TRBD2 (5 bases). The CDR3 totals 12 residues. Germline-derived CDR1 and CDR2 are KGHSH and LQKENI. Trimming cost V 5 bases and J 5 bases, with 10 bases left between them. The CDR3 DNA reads TGTGCCAGCTCAATAAGCGGCCACGAGCAGTACTTC. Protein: CASSISGHEQYF.

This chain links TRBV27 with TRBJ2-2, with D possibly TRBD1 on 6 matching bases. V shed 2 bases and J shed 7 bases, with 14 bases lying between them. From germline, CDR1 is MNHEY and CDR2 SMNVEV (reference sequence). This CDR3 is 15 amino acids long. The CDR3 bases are TGTGCCAGCAGTTTAGGGGCAGGGGATAACGGGGAGCTGTTTTTT. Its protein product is CASSLGAGDNGELFF.

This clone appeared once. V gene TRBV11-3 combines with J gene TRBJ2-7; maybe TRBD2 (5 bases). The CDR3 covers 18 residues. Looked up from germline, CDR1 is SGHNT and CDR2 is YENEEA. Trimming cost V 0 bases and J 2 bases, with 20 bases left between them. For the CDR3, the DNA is TGTGCCAGCAGCTTAGAAAAGGGAGACGGTCAGCAGCCCTACGAGCAGTACTTC. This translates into CASSLEKGDGQQPYEQYF.

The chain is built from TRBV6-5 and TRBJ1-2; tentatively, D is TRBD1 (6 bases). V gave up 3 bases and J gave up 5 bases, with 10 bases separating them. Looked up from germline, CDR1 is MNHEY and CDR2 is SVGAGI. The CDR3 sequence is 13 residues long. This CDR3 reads CASSYKGDYGYTF. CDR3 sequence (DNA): TGTGCCAGCAGTTATAAGGGGGATTATGGCTACACCTTC.

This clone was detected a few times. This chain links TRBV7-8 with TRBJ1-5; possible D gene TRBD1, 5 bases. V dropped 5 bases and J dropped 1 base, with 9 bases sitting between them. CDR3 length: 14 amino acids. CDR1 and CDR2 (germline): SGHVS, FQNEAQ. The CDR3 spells CASSPRQSNQPQHF. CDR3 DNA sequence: TGTGCCAGCAGCCCACGACAGAGCAATCAGCCCCAGCATTTT.

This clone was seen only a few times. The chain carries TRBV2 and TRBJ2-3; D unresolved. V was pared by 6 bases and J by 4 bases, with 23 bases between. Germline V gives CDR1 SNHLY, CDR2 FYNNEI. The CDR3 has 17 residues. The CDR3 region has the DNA TGTGCCAGCAGCGAATCTTATGACTTTGCGTCATCAGATACGCAGTATTTT. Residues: CASSESYDFASSDTQYF.